Below, 21 T cell receptor beta chains from the same sample are listed, as sequenced in a study of T cell changes during pregnancy in multiple sclerosis. Generated by immunoSEQ multiplex PCR, the TCRdb table keeps only in-frame clones and is missing some. The sample yields around 45,000 clones, under 95% seen once. The source was CD4+ T cells from peripheral blood mononuclear cells, collected in the third trimester of pregnancy. These receptors were taken from a female donor with multiple sclerosis, enrolled in a pregnancy study.

This chain uses TRBV19 with TRBJ2-1; 11 bases are shared with TRBD2. The germline CDR1 and CDR2 sequences are LNHDA and SQIVND (reference sequence). Trimming took 1 base from V and 5 from J; bases not matched to a gene: 4. This CDR3 has 16 residues. CDR3 sequence: CASSIVGLAENNEQFF. In DNA, the CDR3 is TGTGCCAGTAGTATAGTGGGACTAGCGGAGAACAATGAGCAGTTCTTC.

The chain is built from TRBV5-1 and TRBJ2-2; D possibly corresponds to TRBD2 (6 bases). The germline CDR1 and CDR2 sequences are SGHRS and YFSETQ. The CDR3 extends over 15 amino acids. Trimming left V 0 bases short and J 2 bases short, with 8 bases between. The CDR3 protein is CASSLASVNTGELFF. CDR3 nucleotide sequence: TGCGCCAGCAGCTTGGCTAGCGTTAACACCGGGGAGCTGTTTTTT. The complete variable domain, with remaining parts taken from reference TRBV5-1 and TRBJ2-2, reads KAGVTQTPRYLIKTRGQQVTLSCSPISGHRSVSWYQQTPGQGLQFLFEYFSETQRNKGNFPGRFSGRQFSNSRSEMNVSTLELGDSALYLCASSLASVNTGELFFGEGSRLTVL.

The genes are TRBV29-1 and TRBJ2-3, with a possible D match to TRBD2 (5 bases). Trimming shortened V by 4 bases and J by 1 base, and 6 bases separated the two germline ends. CDR3 length equals 12 residues. The germline V gene has CDR1 SQVTM and CDR2 ANQGSEA. CDR3 nucleotide sequence: TGCAGCGTTGGGGGAGGCACAGATACGCAGTATTTT. This gives the protein CSVGGGTDTQYF.

The chain combines TRBV18 with TRBJ2-1, with D perhaps TRBD1 (5 bases). Trimming left V 1 base short and J 6 bases short, with 13 bases between. This CDR3 spans 15 amino acids. CDR1 KGHSH and CDR2 LQKENI come from the germline V gene. CDR3 loop: CASSPQGLAGNEQFF. The CDR3 coding sequence is TGTGCCAGCTCACCACAGGGGTTAGCTGGCAATGAGCAGTTCTTC.

The chain uses TRBV9 and TRBJ2-5, with 12 bases identical to TRBD2. Losses at the gene ends were 3 bases for V and 5 bases for J; bases not matched to a gene: 5. CDR3 length: 15 residues. CDR1 is SGDLS, CDR2 YYNGEE, per germline. The CDR3 sequence: CASSAGLAGRETQYF. CDR3 coding DNA: TGTGCCAGCAGCGCCGGACTAGCGGGAAGGGAGACCCAGTACTTC. The whole variable domain, remainder taken from reference TRBV9 and TRBJ2-5, is DSGVTQTPKHLITATGQRVTLRCSPRSGDLSVYWYQQSLDQGLQFLIQYYNGEERAKGNILERFSAQQFPDLHSELNLSSLELGDSALYFCASSAGLAGRETQYFGPGTRLLVL.

V gene TRBV9 combines with J gene TRBJ1-2, with D possibly TRBD1 on 6 matching bases. The CDR3 is 15 amino acids. Germline V gene sequence: CDR1 SGDLS, CDR2 YYNGEE. V was trimmed by 3 bases and J by 8 bases, leaving 20 bases between them. The CDR3 loop reads CASSGTENPIFGYTF. The CDR3 DNA reads as TGTGCCAGCAGCGGGACAGAAAACCCCATTTTCGGCTACACCTTC. Drawing the rest from reference TRBV9 and TRBJ1-2, the complete variable domain is DSGVTQTPKHLITATGQRVTLRCSPRSGDLSVYWYQQSLDQGLQFLIQYYNGEERAKGNILERFSAQQFPDLHSELNLSSLELGDSALYFCASSGTENPIFGYTFGSGTRLTVV.

This clone was observed once. The rearrangement uses TRBV7-9 and TRBJ2-3, with no clear D. Germline loops: CDR1 SEHNR, CDR2 FQNEAQ (reference sequence). V was pared by 6 bases and J by 3 bases, with 16 bases between. The CDR3 length is 15 residues. The CDR3 here is CASRPSGVWTDTQYF. The CDR3 nucleotides are TGTGCCAGCAGGCCTTCCGGTGTTTGGACAGATACGCAGTATTTT.

Only one count was recorded for this clone. The J gene is TRBJ2-1, the V gene TRBV5-6, with 13 nucleotides matching TRBD2. CDR3 size: 16 residues. The trim removed 4 bases at V and 8 bases at J, leaving 9 bases unmatched. CDR1 and CDR2 from the germline V gene are SGHDT and YYEEEE. In DNA form, the CDR3 reads TGTGCCAGCAGCCTAGTACCGGGACTAGCGGGGTATGAGCAGTTCTTC. Amino acids: CASSLVPGLAGYEQFF.

V is TRBV15 and J is TRBJ2-5; 9 bases align to TRBD1. This CDR3 region has 17 residues. Germline CDR1 is LNHNV and CDR2 is YYDKDF (reference sequence). Trimming cost V 1 base and J 5 bases; bases outside gene matches: 11. The CDR3 DNA reads as TGTGCCACCAGCAGAGTTATGGGACAGGGAGTTTGGGAGACCCAGTACTTC. Protein sequence: CATSRVMGQGVWETQYF.

The chain carries TRBV7-8 and TRBJ2-5, with D tentatively TRBD1 (6 bases). CDR1 and CDR2 from the germline V gene are SGHVS and FQNEAQ. Trimming took off 7 bases at V and 3 bases at J, with 18 bases between the two ends. This CDR3 contains 15 residues. In nucleotides, the CDR3 is TGTGCCAGCACCCTTAGGCGGCCAGGGGAAGAGACCCAGTACTTC. Amino acids: CASTLRRPGEETQYF.

This clone has more than one count but fewer than ten. V usage is TRBV19 and J usage is TRBJ1-1; D is perhaps TRBD1 (5 bases). The CDR3 is made up of 13 amino acids. Germline V gene data show CDR1 as LNHDA and CDR2 as SQIVND (reference sequence). Trimming stripped 7 bases from V and 1 base from J, with 10 bases between. The DNA for the CDR3 is TGTGCCAGTACACAGGATAAGAACACTGAAGCTTTCTTT. Encoded protein: CASTQDKNTEAFF.

The chain is built from TRBV5-1 and TRBJ2-6; TRBD1 agrees at 8 bases. Germline loops: CDR1 SGHRS, CDR2 YFSETQ. This CDR3 has 16 residues. V trimming: 3 bases; J trimming: 2 bases; junction bases outside the gene matches: 4. Written as DNA, the CDR3 is TGCGCCAGCAGCTGGACAGGGAGCCCTGGGGCCAACGTCCTGACTTTC. Amino acid sequence: CASSWTGSPGANVLTF.

The J gene is TRBJ2-2, the V gene TRBV4-3; D might be TRBD1 (5 bases). CDR1 and CDR2 (germline): LGHNA, YSLEER. This CDR3 is built from 16 residues. Trimming left V 1 base short and J 4 bases short, with 13 bases between. This CDR3 reads CASSQVVGPSTGELFF. DNA for the CDR3: TGCGCCAGCAGCCAAGTGGTGGGGCCTAGCACCGGGGAGCTGTTTTTT.

V and J are TRBV6-5 and TRBJ2-4; D is undetermined. CDR1 is MNHEY, CDR2 SVGAGI, per germline. The ends were cut back, 4 bases at V and 0 bases at J, with 7 bases in the middle. The CDR3 extends over 14 amino acids. The DNA for the CDR3 is TGTGCCAGCAGTTTGAGCCCAGCCAAAAACATTCAGTACTTC. It specifies CASSLSPAKNIQYF.

This clone showed up just once. The rearrangement links TRBV11-3 to TRBJ1-3; D not certain. This CDR3 spans 11 amino acids. CDR1 and CDR2 from the germline V gene are SGHNT and YENEEA. Trimming took off 5 bases at V and 4 bases at J, with 3 bases between the two ends. The CDR3 reads CASSPGNTIYF. The CDR3 region has the DNA TGTGCCAGCAGCCCGGGAAACACCATATATTTT.

The chain couples TRBV28 to TRBJ2-7; unclear D gene. V was shortened by 2 bases and J by 2 bases, with 10 bases between the two germline ends. Germline V gives CDR1 MDHEN, CDR2 SYDVKM. CDR3 size: 14 residues. CDR3 amino acids: CASSLQTVPYEQYF. The CDR3 nucleotides read TGTGCCAGCAGTTTACAAACAGTTCCCTACGAGCAGTACTTC.

The chain employs TRBV2 and TRBJ1-3, with D possibly being TRBD1 (6 bases). The CDR3 runs to 15 residues. Germline CDR1 and CDR2: SNHLY and FYNNEI. V lost 5 bases to trimming and J lost 1 base, with 12 bases between them. CDR3 nucleotide sequence: TGTGCCAGCAGTAACAAGGGGGTATCTGGAAACACCATATATTTT. The encoded protein is CASSNKGVSGNTIYF. Full variable domain (missing parts from reference TRBV2 and TRBJ1-3): EPEVTQTPSHQVTQMGQEVILRCVPISNHLYFYWYRQILGQKVEFLVSFYNNEISEKSEIFDDQFSVERPDGSNFTLKIRSTKLEDSAMYFCASSNKGVSGNTIYFGEGSWLTVV.

This chain connects TRBV6-6 to TRBJ2-7; D possibly corresponds to TRBD1 (6 bases). Germline loops: CDR1 MNHNY, CDR2 SVGAGI (reference sequence). Trimming took off 8 bases at V and 5 bases at J, with 16 bases between the two ends. CDR3 size: 13 residues. Here the CDR3 DNA reads TGTGCCAGCGGTCCGGCAGGGGCCCACGAGCAGTACTTC. Its translation is CASGPAGAHEQYF.

V gene TRBV19 combines with J gene TRBJ2-1; tentative D call: TRBD1 (5 bases). CDR1 is LNHDA, CDR2 SQIVND, per germline (reference sequence). The V and J ends lost 3 bases and 9 bases respectively, with 12 bases between them. The CDR3 runs to 13 residues. The CDR3 bases are TGTGCCAGTAGTATTGGCAGGGTGGGTGAGCAGTTCTTC. Amino acids: CASSIGRVGEQFF.

The V and J genes are TRBV7-3 and TRBJ1-6; 9 bases match TRBD1. Per germline, CDR1 SGHTA and CDR2 FQGTGA. Trimming at V came to 5 bases and at J to 9 bases, leaving 11 bases not matched to a gene. This CDR3 comprises 16 residues. The CDR3: CASSLSPGQGASPLHF. CDR3 nucleotide sequence: TGTGCCAGCAGCCTATCTCCGGGACAGGGTGCTTCACCCCTCCACTTT.

This clone was seen a handful of times. The chain carries TRBV14 and TRBJ2-7; 7 nucleotides match TRBD1. Germline CDR1 SGHDN, CDR2 FVKESK. V shed 1 base and J 1 base; nucleotides not matched to a gene: 4. This CDR3 spans 15 amino acids. The CDR3, as DNA: TGTGCCAGCAGCCAAGCTTACAGGGGATCCTACGAGCAGTACTTC. This translates into CASSQAYRGSYEQYF.